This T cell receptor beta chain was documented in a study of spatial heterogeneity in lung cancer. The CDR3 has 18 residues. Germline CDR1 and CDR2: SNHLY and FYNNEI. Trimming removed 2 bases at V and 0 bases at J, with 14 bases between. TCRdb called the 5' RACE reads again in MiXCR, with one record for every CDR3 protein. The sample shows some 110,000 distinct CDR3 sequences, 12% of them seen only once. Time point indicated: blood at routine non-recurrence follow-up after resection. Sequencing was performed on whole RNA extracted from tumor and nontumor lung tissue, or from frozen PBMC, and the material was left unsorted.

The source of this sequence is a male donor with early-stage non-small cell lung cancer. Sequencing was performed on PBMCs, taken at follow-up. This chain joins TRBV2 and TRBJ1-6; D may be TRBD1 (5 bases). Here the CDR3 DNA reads TGTGCCAGCAGTGAAAAGGGACCCTCGAGCTCCTATAATTCACCCCTCCACTTT. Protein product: CASSEKGPSSSYNSPLHF. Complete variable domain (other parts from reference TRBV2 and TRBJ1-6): EPEVTQTPSHQVTQMGQEVILRCVPISNHLYFYWYRQILGQKVEFLVSFYNNEISEKSEIFDDQFSVERPDGSNFTLKIRSTKLEDSAMYFCASSEKGPSSSYNSPLHFGNGTRLTVT.